The T cell receptor (beta chain) described here comes from a study of Graves' ophthalmopathy and Graves' hyperthyroidism. RNA transcripts yielded amplified TCR beta CDR3 regions. HTBI primers primed a first-round RT-PCR, and a second-round multiplex PCR followed. TCRdb fed the multiplex PCR reads into MiXCR, producing one record per CDR3 protein. The sample lists some 750,000 distinct CDR3 sequences; 40% were seen once. At least ten counts were recorded for this clonotype. Trimming took off 5 bases at V and 1 base at J, with 15 bases between the two ends. This CDR3 has 15 residues. Germline CDR1 reads SGHVS; CDR2 reads FNYEAQ.

This receptor was obtained from an adult man with Graves' ophthalmopathy. The chain links TRBV7-6 to TRBJ2-7; D call uncertain. The sequenced material came from peripheral blood. CDR3 residues: CASSPRPDQSYEQYF. CDR3 sequence (DNA): TGTGCCAGCAGCCCCCGTCCAGATCAATCCTACGAGCAGTACTTC.